What follows is one T cell receptor (beta chain) and its context. This entry is derived from a study of STAT5B mutations in CD4+ large granular lymphocyte leukemia. TCRdb's table, derived via immunoSEQ multiplex PCR, lists solely in-frame clones and lacks some. The data show about 31,000 clones, just under 75% seen once. The sequenced sample consisted of CD4+ T cells from blood buffy coats. This TCR was recovered from a human donor in good health.

Written as DNA, the CDR3 is TGTGCCTGGGGTCGGCCTGACTTTTGGAGCACTGAAGCTTTCTTT. Its protein product is CAWGRPDFWSTEAFF. This chain links TRBV30 with TRBJ1-1; D gene unclear. The CDR3 loop spans 15 amino acids. Trimming stripped 5 bases from V and 4 bases from J, with 20 bases between. Germline V gene data show CDR1 as GTSNPN and CDR2 as SVGIG (reference sequence).